This T cell receptor (beta chain) was sequenced during a study of T cells in Graves' hyperthyroidism and ophthalmopathy. Uncontrolled infection, other autoimmune disease, pregnancy or lactation barred patients from enrollment. Diagnosis rested on symptoms, serum thyroxine and TRAb, thyroid ultrasound, and orbital computed tomography. This CDR3 is 12 amino acids long. Per germline, CDR1 LNHDA and CDR2 SQIVND (reference sequence). Deletions cut 5 bases from V and 1 base from J, with 5 bases between. TCR beta CDR3 region amplification was performed from RNA transcripts. The TCR CDR3 first-round RT-PCR relied on the HTBI primer set. TCRdb reprocessed the multiplex PCR reads via MiXCR and lists one record per CDR3 protein. The table has about 380,000 distinct CDR3 sequences, approximately 17% seen once.

This sequence joins TRBV19 and TRBJ2-5; D remains unclear. The sequenced material came from blood. The receptor was isolated from a man in his late teens or twenties with Graves' ophthalmopathy. The DNA for the CDR3 is TGTGCCAGTAGTCGCAGCCAAGAGACCCAGTACTTC. This translates into CASSRSQETQYF. Based on the CDR3 plus reference TRBV19 and TRBJ2-5, the full variable domain is DGGITQSPKYLFRKEGQNVTLSCEQNLNHDAMYWYRQDPGQGLRLIYYSQIVNDFQKGDIAEGYSVSREKKESFPLTVTSAQKNPTAFYLCASSRSQETQYFGPGTRLLVL.